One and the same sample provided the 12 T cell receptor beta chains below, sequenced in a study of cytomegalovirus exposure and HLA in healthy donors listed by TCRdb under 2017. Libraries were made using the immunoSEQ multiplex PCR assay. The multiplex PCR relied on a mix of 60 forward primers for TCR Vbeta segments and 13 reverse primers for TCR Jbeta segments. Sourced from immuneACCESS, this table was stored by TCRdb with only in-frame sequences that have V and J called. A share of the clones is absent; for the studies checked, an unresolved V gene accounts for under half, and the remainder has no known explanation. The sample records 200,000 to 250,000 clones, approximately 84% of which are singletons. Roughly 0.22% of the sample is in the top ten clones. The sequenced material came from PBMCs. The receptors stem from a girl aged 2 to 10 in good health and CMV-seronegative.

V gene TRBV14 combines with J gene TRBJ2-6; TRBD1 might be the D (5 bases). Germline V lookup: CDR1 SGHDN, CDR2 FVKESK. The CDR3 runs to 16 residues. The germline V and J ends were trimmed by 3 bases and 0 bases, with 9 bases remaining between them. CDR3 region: CASSQNRYSGANVLTF. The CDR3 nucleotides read TGTGCCAGCAGCCAGAACAGGTACTCTGGGGCCAACGTCCTGACTTTC.

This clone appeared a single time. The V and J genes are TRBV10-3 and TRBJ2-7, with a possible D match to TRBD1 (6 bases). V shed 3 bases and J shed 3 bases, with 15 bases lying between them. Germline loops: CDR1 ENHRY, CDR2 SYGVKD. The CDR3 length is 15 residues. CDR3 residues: CAISDTTGRVYEQYF. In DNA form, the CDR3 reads TGTGCCATCAGTGATACGACAGGAAGGGTCTACGAGCAGTACTTC.

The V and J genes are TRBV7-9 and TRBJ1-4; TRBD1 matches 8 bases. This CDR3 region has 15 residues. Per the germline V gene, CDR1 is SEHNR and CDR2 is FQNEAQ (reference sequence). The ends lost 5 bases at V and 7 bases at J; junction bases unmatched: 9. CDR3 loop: CASSGQGRGGEKLFF. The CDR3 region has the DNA TGTGCCAGCAGCGGACAGGGTCGGGGAGGTGAAAAACTGTTTTTT.

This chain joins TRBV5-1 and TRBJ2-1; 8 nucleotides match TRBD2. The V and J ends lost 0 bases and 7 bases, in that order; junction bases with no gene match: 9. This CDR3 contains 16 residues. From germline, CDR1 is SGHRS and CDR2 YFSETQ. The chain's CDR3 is CASSLEARGATNEQFF. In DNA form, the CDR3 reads TGCGCCAGCAGCTTGGAGGCGCGGGGGGCCACGAATGAGCAGTTCTTC.

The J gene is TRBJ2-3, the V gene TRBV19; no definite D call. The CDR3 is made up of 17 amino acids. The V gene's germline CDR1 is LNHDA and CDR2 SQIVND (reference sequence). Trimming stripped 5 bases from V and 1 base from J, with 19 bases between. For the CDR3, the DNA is TGTGCCAGTAGTCCCCCAGTCCGCTCCGTACGCACAGATACGCAGTATTTT. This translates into CASSPPVRSVRTDTQYF.

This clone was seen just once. CDR3 nucleotides: TGTGCCAGCAGTGAAGGGGAGCGAGGGACCCAGTACTTC. Protein: CASSEGERGTQYF. The V and J genes are TRBV25-1 and TRBJ2-5, with D perhaps TRBD2 (5 bases). The CDR3 covers 13 residues. The germline CDR1 and CDR2 sequences are MGHDK and SYGVNS. With 2 bases removed from V and 7 bases from J, the gap between germline ends came to 11 bases.

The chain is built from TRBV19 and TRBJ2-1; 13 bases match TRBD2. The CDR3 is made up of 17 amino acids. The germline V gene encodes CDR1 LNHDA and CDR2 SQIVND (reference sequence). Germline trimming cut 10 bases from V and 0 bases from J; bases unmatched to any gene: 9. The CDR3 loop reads CATKTSGGLVSYNEQFF. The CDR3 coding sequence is TGTGCCACCAAGACTAGCGGGGGGCTTGTCTCCTACAATGAGCAGTTCTTC.

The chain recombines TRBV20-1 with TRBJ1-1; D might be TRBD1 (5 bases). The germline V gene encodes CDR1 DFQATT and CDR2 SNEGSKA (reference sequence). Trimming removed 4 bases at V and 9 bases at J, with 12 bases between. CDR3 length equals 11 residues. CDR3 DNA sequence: TGCAGTGCTACTGGGACTGCCCAAGCTTTCTTT. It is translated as CSATGTAQAFF.

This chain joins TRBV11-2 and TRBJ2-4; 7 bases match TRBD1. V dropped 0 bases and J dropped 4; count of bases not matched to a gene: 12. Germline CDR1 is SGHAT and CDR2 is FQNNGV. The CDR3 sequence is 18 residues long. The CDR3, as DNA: TGTGCCAGCAGCTTAGATCTCTCATGGGCAGGGGGAAAAAACATTCAGTACTTC. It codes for CASSLDLSWAGGKNIQYF.

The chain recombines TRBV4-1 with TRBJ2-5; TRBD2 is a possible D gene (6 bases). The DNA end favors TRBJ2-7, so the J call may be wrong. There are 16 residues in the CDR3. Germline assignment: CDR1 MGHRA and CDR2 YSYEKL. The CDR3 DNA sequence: TGCGCCAGCAGCCAAGGGGTCCTAGCGTCCGACTACGAGCAGTACTTC. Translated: CASSQGVLASDYEQYF.

The CDR3 spells CASSPGASGPLAKNIQYF. DNA for the CDR3: TGCGCCAGCAGCCCTGGGGCTAGCGGGCCATTAGCCAAAAACATTCAGTACTTC. V is TRBV4-1 and J is TRBJ2-4; TRBD2 matches at 8 bases. The CDR3 loop spans 18 amino acids. In germline, CDR1 is MGHRA, CDR2 YSYEKL. Unmatched junction bases numbered 11, after V lost 4 bases and J lost 0 bases.

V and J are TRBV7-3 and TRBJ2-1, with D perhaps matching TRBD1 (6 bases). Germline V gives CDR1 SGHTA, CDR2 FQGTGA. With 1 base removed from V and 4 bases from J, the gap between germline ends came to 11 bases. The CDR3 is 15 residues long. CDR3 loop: CASSLKRTEYNEQFF. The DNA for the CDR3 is TGTGCCAGCAGCTTAAAGCGGACAGAGTACAATGAGCAGTTCTTC.